This note documents a single TCR beta chain sequence. This clonotype was observed at least ten times. The specificity of this receptor is unknown. Nothing much larger sits one base from this clone, and base qualities are not available. This entry belongs to a study of T cells in Graves' hyperthyroidism and ophthalmopathy (dated by TCRdb to the late 2010s). Study-wide context: Peripheral blood was collected at initial diagnosis, before any treatment. To identify distinguishing TCR V-J signatures, a discovery cohort of about 100 patients was used, comprising some 45 with Graves' ophthalmopathy and around 60 with stable Graves' hyperthyroidism. An independent validation cohort of around 19 hyperthyroidism patients and about 16 patients who later progressed to ophthalmopathy tested prospective prediction of ophthalmopathy. For training and testing, the 100 patients in the discovery cohort were randomly divided in a 7:3 ratio. The study also compared thyroid tissue and blood T-cell repertoires from more than five Graves' hyperthyroidism patients. After sampling, hyperthyroidism patients received methimazole starting at 30 mg daily, and ophthalmopathy patients received high-dose intravenous methylprednisolone. The paper describes TCR Vbeta CDR3 sequencing of 135 peripheral blood samples, made up of some 40 ophthalmopathy patients, 70 to 80 hyperthyroidism patients and roughly 17 progressor patients.

Amplification of TCR beta CDR3 regions was carried out from RNA transcripts. For the first round of RT-PCR on the TCR CDR3, the HTBI primer set was used together with the Qiagen OneStep RT-PCR kit. Libraries were constructed in a second round of multiplex PCR, after which size selection and purification were carried out. Paired-end sequencing of the libraries was performed with 100 bp reads on an Illumina HiSeq2000. Per the source publication's procedure: SOAPnuke was used to process the raw data, throwing out any read that contained adapters or uncalled bases, had a mean Phred below 15, or lacked an exact constant-primer or identifier match. COPE v1.2.5 was used to merge high-quality paired reads, and clonotypes were defined as unique nucleotide sequences. MiTCR v1.1 was used to align clonotypes to the IMGT TRBV, TRBD and TRBJ reference segments. Only V-J combinations with frequency above 0.0001, covering 98% to 99.2% of repertoires, were analysed. A TCS score was defined as the ratio between F50 (clonal expansion) and ExV (chaos), using BLOSUM62-based TCRdist between CDR3 peptides within each V-J. Welch's t-statistics and random forest reduced 514 V-J features to about 12, which were used in a naive Bayes classifier (R e1071). Using fastp trimming at Q25 and MiXCR clonotype assembly, TCRdb reanalyzed the public sequencing data and kept in-frame beta chains. Each entry is one CDR3 protein sequence, shown with its most common DNA and genes. It is TCRdb's table, rather than the study itself, that gives the V and J calls and clone size. In this sample the table shows 130,000 or so distinct CDR3 sequences, about 20% of which occur a single time. The ten largest make up more than 60% of the sample.

Paper-wide results and their limitations: Sample size was not statistically predetermined, and investigators were not blinded to group allocation. Ophthalmopathy was separated from stable hyperthyroidism by a 13 V-J signature model, with 87.88% sensitivity and about 81% specificity obtained in cross-validation and 80%/75% obtained in testing. Most expanded thyroid clonotypes (frequency above 0.001) were also detected in blood, a finding suggesting that blood repertoires may reflect thyroid immune responses. In validation, progression to ophthalmopathy was predicted by the model with 70.59% sensitivity and just over 72% specificity, a median of around 6.5 months before onset.

The hyperthyroidism patients were between 18 and 65 years old and newly diagnosed, with a disease duration of less than 2 months. Exclusion was applied to patients with uncontrolled infections, other autoimmune diseases, pregnancy or lactation. Clinical symptoms, serum thyroxine and TRAb, thyroid ultrasound, and orbital computed tomography formed the basis for the diagnoses. Blood from progressor patients was collected at the time of first diagnosis with hyperthyroidism, before any ophthalmopathy symptoms had appeared. Ficoll-Paque density gradient centrifugation was used to isolate PBMCs from about 9 ml of fresh peripheral blood. Patients classed as progressors first received a Graves' hyperthyroidism diagnosis and then went on to develop ophthalmopathy during follow-up. Trizol reagent was used to extract total RNA, and RNA quality was then checked on an Agilent 2100 Bioanalyzer. From a lookup of the germline V gene, CDR1 and CDR2 are SNHLY and FYNNEI. The CDR3 numbers 15 residues from cysteine through phenylalanine. The entry retains the CDR3 DNA only, 45 bases that are in frame from base 1. V and J are truncated by 4 bases and 10 bases respectively, leaving an intervening sequence of 20 bases.

The TCR was taken from a woman between 50 and 59 years old with Graves' hyperthyroidism that later progressed to Graves' ophthalmopathy. The sequencing input was blood. Recombination linked TRBV2 to TRBJ2-1; the D gene remains uncertain. The nucleotide sequence reads as follows: TGTGCCAGCAGTGTCTCCCCAGTTCCCATGGGCGAGCAGTTCTTC. Translated, it gives CASSVSPVPMGEQFF.